These 23 T cell receptor beta chains originate from one sample sequenced in a study of molecular identifiers for immune sequencing clone quantification (dated by TCRdb to the late 2010s). Receptors were amplified or captured by PCR. This sample was sequenced with a NextSeq 500. The public reads were quality trimmed at Q25 with fastp and then assembled into clones with MiXCR by TCRdb, keeping productive beta chains. Every distinct CDR3 protein forms one entry, paired with its most common genes and DNA. The sample table records approximately 90,000 distinct CDR3 sequences; 20% to 25% of these occur just once. The ten top clones hold more than 0.8% of the sample. Sequenced: naive CD8+ T cells from blood, with Jurkat cell RNA spiked in. The label giving this sample's cell subset or site can be read as: FACS-sorted CD8+CD4-CCR7+CD45RA+ naive T cells. These receptors all stem from a human donor in good health. Some libraries in this study had Jurkat cell RNA spiked in.

In this sample, this clonotype turned up many times. This chain joins TRBV27 and TRBJ1-4; the D is unclear. Germline CDR1 MNHEY, CDR2 SMNVEV (reference sequence). Trimming removed 9 bases from V and 8 bases from J, with 16 bases in between. The CDR3 is 13 residues long. DNA for the CDR3: TGTGCCAGTCGAAAAGGCGGGTCCGAAAAACTGTTTTTT. Translation gives CASRKGGSEKLFF. Full variable domain (rest looked up from reference TRBV27 and TRBJ1-4): EAQVTQNPRYLITVTGKKLTVTCSQNMNHEYMSWYRQDPGLGLRQIYYSMNVEVTDKGDVPEGYKVSRKEKRNFPLILESPSPNQTSLYFCASRKGGSEKLFFGSGTQLSVL.

In its sample, this clonotype was seen many times. The gene calls are TRBV7-9 and TRBJ2-3, with a possible D match to TRBD2 (6 bases). Germline V gene data show CDR1 as SEHNR and CDR2 as FQNEAQ (reference sequence). This CDR3 region has 15 residues. Trimming removed 1 base at V and 12 bases at J, with 20 bases between. The CDR3 coding sequence is TGTGCCAGCAGCTTAGTTCAACTAGCTCGAAATCCCCAGTATTTT. Protein product: CASSLVQLARNPQYF.

The sample holds many counts of this clonotype. This chain links TRBV11-2 with TRBJ1-2; D possibly corresponds to TRBD1 (5 bases). The CDR3 has 14 amino acids. Trimming took off 7 bases at V and 7 bases at J, with 19 bases between the two ends. Germline assignment: CDR1 SGHAT and CDR2 FQNNGV. The CDR3 DNA sequence: TGTGCCAGCAACCAAATTCGTCCAGGGTTTGGCTACACCTTC. It encodes CASNQIRPGFGYTF. The entire variable domain, with the rest obtained from reference TRBV11-2 and TRBJ1-2, is as follows: EAGVAQSPRYKIIEKRQSVAFWCNPISGHATLYWYQQILGQGPKLLIQFQNNGVVDDSQLPKDRFSAERLKGVDSTLKIQPAKLEDSAVYLCASNQIRPGFGYTFGSGTRLTVV.

This clonotype was counted only a few times. A read error may be the cause here, since a much bigger clone is one base away. The chain links TRBV4-3 to TRBJ2-7; no reliable D call. The germline gives CDR1 LGHNA, CDR2 YSLEER. The CDR3 is 14 amino acids. The V end was cut by 4 bases, the J end by 9 bases, with 19 bases between. CDR3 loop: CASSPYDAQLGQYF. The CDR3 DNA sequence: TGCGCCAGCAGCCCCTACGACGCCCAACTTGGGCAGTACTTC.

This clonotype was picked up many times. The CDR3 sequence is CASSVPSGPTDTQYF. As DNA, the CDR3 is TGTGCCAGCAGCGTTCCCAGCGGACCCACAGATACGCAGTATTTT. The rearrangement links TRBV9 to TRBJ2-3; tentative D call: TRBD2 (5 bases). Trimming removed 2 bases at V and 2 bases at J, with 12 bases between. The CDR3 is 15 residues long. CDR1 is SGDLS, CDR2 YYNGEE, per germline.

As to this clonotype: At one end, the junction sequence differs from germline, possibly due to a read error. The gene calls are TRBV7-8 and TRBJ2-5; D gene unclear. The germline V gene has CDR1 SGHVS and CDR2 FQNEAQ. The length of the CDR3 is 14 residues. The CDR3 spells CASSLGPGQETLYF. The CDR3 region has the DNA TGTGCCAGCAGCTTAGGGCCCGGGCAAGAGACCCTGTACTTC. Together with reference TRBV7-8 and TRBJ2-5, the CDR3 gives the full variable domain: GAGVSQSPRYKVAKRGQDVALRCDPISGHVSLFWYQQALGQGPEFLTYFQNEAQLDKSGLPSDRFFAERPEGSVSTLKIQRTQQEDSAVYLCASSLGPGQETLYFGPGTRLLVL.

This clonotype came up once. A much larger clone is a single base away; this may be a read error. J is TRBJ2-2 and V is TRBV7-9; either TRBD1 or TRBD2 may fit D (5 bases each). V lost 5 bases to trimming and J lost 6 bases, with 19 bases between them. The CDR3 contains 16 residues. Germline values: CDR1 SEHNR, CDR2 FQNEAQ (reference sequence). CDR3 in DNA: TGTGCCAGCAGCCCCGGGGCTAGGGGTAACGCCGGGGAGCTGTTTTTT. It yields the protein CASSPGARGNAGELFF.

The chain recombines TRBV6-2 or TRBV6-3 with TRBJ2-1; 7 bases agree with TRBD2. CDR1 is MNHEY and CDR2 is SVGEGT in the germline V gene. This CDR3 contains 16 residues. Trimming cost V 5 bases and J 0 bases; bases outside gene matches: 7. CDR3: CASSTPSGSSYNEQFF. CDR3 sequence (DNA): TGTGCCAGCAGTACCCCTAGCGGTAGCTCCTACAATGAGCAGTTCTTC.

On this clonotype itself: This may stem from a read error, because a much larger clone lies one nucleotide away. The rearrangement links TRBV27 to TRBJ2-3; D ambiguous. Germline values: CDR1 MNHEY, CDR2 SMNVEV (reference sequence). The V and J ends lost 7 bases and 10 bases respectively, with 18 bases between them. The CDR3 has 13 residues. CDR3 sequence (DNA): TGTGCCAGCACCCCAGAAATTCGAAATGCGCAGTATTTT. Protein: CASTPEIRNAQYF.

This clonotype showed up many times. The rearrangement uses TRBV9 and TRBJ2-7; D might be TRBD1 or TRBD2, each matching 5 bases. The CDR3 is made up of 16 amino acids. The germline V and J ends were trimmed by 3 bases and 1 base, with 17 bases remaining between them. From germline, CDR1 is SGDLS and CDR2 YYNGEE. This chain's CDR3 is CASSARPGPESYEQYF. CDR3 DNA sequence: TGTGCCAGCAGCGCGAGACCGGGGCCGGAATCCTACGAGCAGTACTTC.

This clonotype was counted between two and nine times. The genes are TRBV20-1 and TRBJ1-5; TRBD1 is a possible D gene (5 bases). Germline CDR1 is DFQATT and CDR2 is SNEGSKA (reference sequence). The CDR3 is made up of 19 amino acids. Deletions cut 0 bases from V and 3 bases from J, with 24 bases between. The CDR3 region has the DNA TGCAGTGCTAGAGAGGACTTAAACGGGGGGGGAGGGTACAATCAGCCCCAGCATTTT. Translated: CSAREDLNGGGGYNQPQHF.

This clonotype was recorded at least ten times. The genes are TRBV12-3 or TRBV12-4 and TRBJ2-3; 7 bases are shared with TRBD2. The CDR3 runs to 13 residues. V dropped 6 bases and J dropped 4; count of bases not matched to a gene: 4. CDR3 DNA sequence: TGTGCCAGCAGCGAGCGGGATTCAGATACGCAGTATTTT. The encoded protein is CASSERDSDTQYF.

This clonotype occurred many times. The chain is built from TRBV4-2 and TRBJ1-1; a possible D gene is TRBD1 (5 bases). The ends were cut back, 0 bases at V and 0 bases at J, with 14 bases in the middle. This CDR3 spans 17 amino acids. Germline CDR1 reads LGHNA; CDR2 reads YNFKEQ. The CDR3 DNA sequence: TGTGCCAGCAGCCAAGATTTATACAGGACCATGAACACTGAAGCTTTCTTT. It translates to CASSQDLYRTMNTEAFF.

In DNA form, the CDR3 reads TGTGCCATCCGTTCACAGGGGTACGGCTACACCTTC. Protein product: CAIRSQGYGYTF. The V and J genes are TRBV11-2 and TRBJ1-2, with 7 bases matching TRBD1. Germline V gives CDR1 SGHAT, CDR2 FQNNGV. V dropped 10 bases and J dropped 8; count of bases not matched to a gene: 10. This CDR3 spans 12 amino acids.

As regards this clonotype: One junction end disagrees with the germline gene, perhaps due to a read error. The V gene is TRBV4-1, the J gene TRBJ2-7, with 8 bases lining up with TRBD1. The CDR3 loop spans 14 amino acids. The germline V gene encodes CDR1 MGHRA and CDR2 YSYEKL. The chain's CDR3 is CASSQRTGGYEQYF. The CDR3 DNA reads as TGCGCTAGCAGCCAACGAACAGGGGGGTACGAGCAGTACTTC.

This clonotype was detected ten times or more. The chain is built from TRBV9 and TRBJ2-2, with D possibly matching TRBD1 (6 bases). V was clipped by 0 bases and J by 6 bases, with 12 bases between them. This CDR3 is built from 15 residues. Germline V gene sequence: CDR1 SGDLS, CDR2 YYNGEE. The CDR3 reads CASSVEGQNSGELFF. CDR3 sequence (DNA): TGTGCCAGCAGCGTAGAGGGACAAAACTCCGGGGAGCTGTTTTTT.

This clonotype was counted ten times or more. The V call is TRBV4-1, the J call TRBJ2-3; D unresolved. The V gene's germline CDR1 is MGHRA and CDR2 YSYEKL. With 0 bases removed from V and 3 bases from J, the gap between germline ends came to 7 bases. The CDR3 contains 14 residues. Written as DNA, the CDR3 is TGCGCCAGCAGCCAAGACAGAAATACAGATACGCAGTATTTT. Its protein product is CASSQDRNTDTQYF.

V is TRBV6-1 and J is TRBJ2-5; D may be TRBD2 (5 bases). Trimming pared 6 bases from V and 5 bases from J, leaving 13 bases between. CDR1 is MNHNS and CDR2 is SASEGT in the germline V gene. This CDR3 is built from 13 residues. The CDR3 loop is CASREVNAETQYF. DNA of the CDR3: TGTGCCAGCAGGGAGGTCAACGCGGAGACCCAGTACTTC.

Notes on this clonotype: A clone one base away is much larger, so this may be a read error. The CDR3 carries no conserved terminal phenylalanine or tryptophan, so it likely arises from a read error. CDR3 region: CASSVATGGNTEAFS. The CDR3 region has the DNA TGTGCCAGCAGCGTAGCAACAGGGGGCAACACTGAAGCTTTCTCT. The V and J genes are TRBV9 and TRBJ1-1; TRBD1 aligns across 9 bases. The CDR3 runs to 15 residues. J was trimmed by 2 bases and V by 0 bases; bases with no gene match: 2. Germline lookup yields CDR1 SGDLS and CDR2 YYNGEE.

As to this clonotype: A much larger clonotype is one base distant, so this may be a read error. The CDR3 spells CASRVGETQYF. The CDR3 DNA reads as TGTGCCAGCAGAGTGGGAGAGACCCAGTACTTC. This chain links TRBV6-5 with TRBJ2-5; D remains ambiguous. Germline V lookup: CDR1 MNHEY, CDR2 SVGAGI. The V end lost 6 bases, the J end lost 4 bases, and 6 bases lay between the germline ends. This CDR3 region has 11 residues.

This clonotype was counted many times. This rearrangement joins TRBV9 to TRBJ2-6; 8 positions match TRBD2. V gave up 4 bases and J gave up 2 bases; unmatched junction bases: 11. The CDR3 has 18 residues. CDR1 and CDR2 (germline): SGDLS, YYNGEE. The CDR3 sequence: CASSPHWRGATGANVLTF. The CDR3 DNA follows: TGTGCCAGCAGCCCCCATTGGCGGGGGGCGACTGGGGCCAACGTCCTGACTTTC.

The chain is built from TRBV10-2 and TRBJ2-1; a weak D match, TRBD2 (5 bases). The germline gives CDR1 WSHSY, CDR2 SAAADI. V lost 7 bases to trimming and J lost 5 bases, with 9 bases between them. There are 12 residues in the CDR3. The CDR3 spells CASTEGHNEQFF. The CDR3 nucleotides read TGCGCCAGCACCGAGGGCCACAATGAGCAGTTCTTC.

This clonotype was recorded many times. The rearrangement links TRBV28 to TRBJ2-7; D not certain. V was cut by 7 bases and J by 5 bases, with 12 bases left in between. From germline, CDR1 is MDHEN and CDR2 SYDVKM. The CDR3 length is 12 residues. Here the CDR3 DNA reads TGTGCCAGCAATGACATAGCTAACGAGCAGTACTTC. Protein product: CASNDIANEQYF.